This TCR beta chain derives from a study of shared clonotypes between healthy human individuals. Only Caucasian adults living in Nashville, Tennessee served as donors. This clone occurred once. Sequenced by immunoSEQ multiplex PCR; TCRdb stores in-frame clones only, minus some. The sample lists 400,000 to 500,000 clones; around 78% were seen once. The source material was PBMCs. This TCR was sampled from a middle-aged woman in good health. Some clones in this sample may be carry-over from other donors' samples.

CDR3 in amino acids: CASSLLGTQYF. Here the CDR3 DNA reads TGTGCCAGCAGCTTATTGGGGACCCAGTACTTC. The chain combines TRBV7-2 with TRBJ2-5; D is unclear. Germline V gene sequence: CDR1 SGHTA, CDR2 FQGNSA. The V and J ends lost 2 bases and 7 bases respectively, with 5 bases between them. The CDR3 covers 11 residues.